This T cell receptor (beta chain) was sequenced for a study of T cells in Graves' hyperthyroidism and ophthalmopathy. Study results and limitations: Blood shared most expanded thyroid clonotypes above 0.001. In simple terms, a model built on 13 V-J features told ophthalmopathy apart from stable hyperthyroidism.

Disease lasting under 3 months, a NOSPECS grade of at least 4, and a Clinical Activity Score of at least 3 were features of the ophthalmopathy patients. Diagnostic decisions used clinical symptoms, serum thyroxine and TRAb, thyroid ultrasound and orbital computed tomography. This clonotype has more than one count but fewer than ten. Its antigen is still unknown. There were TCR beta CDR3 regions amplified from RNA transcripts. Researchers ran a first-round RT-PCR on the TCR CDR3 using the HTBI primer set. TCRdb ran MiXCR on the multiplex PCR reads and lists one entry per CDR3 protein. Of 250,000 to 300,000 distinct CDR3 sequences listed, around 20% are singletons. V gave up 2 bases and J gave up 2 bases; unmatched junction bases: 5. The CDR3 consists of 15 residues. Looked up from germline, CDR1 is SGHDT and CDR2 is YYEEEE.

The chain carries TRBV5-6 and TRBJ2-3, with TRBD2 identical over 7 bases. This TCR was recovered from a man in his fifties or sixties with Graves' ophthalmopathy. The specimen sequenced was blood. The chain's CDR3 is CASSFSSGTTDTQYF. The CDR3 coding sequence is TGTGCCAGCAGCTTTTCTAGCGGAACCACAGATACGCAGTATTTT.